Listed below are T cell receptor beta chains from one sample, sequenced in a study of blood T cell repertoires in COVID-19. TCRdb keeps only in-frame clones here, not all; method: immunoSEQ multiplex PCR. The sample carries around 210,000 clones, more than 65% recorded once. Sequencing used peripheral blood. These receptors were collected from a human donor in a cohort sampled during active COVID-19. Each CDR3 is given with its conserved first and last residue. The order of the fields is CDR3 protein, CDR3 DNA, V gene, D gene, J gene, clone size. A D gene is named only where the DNA matches it firmly. Clone size is shown for a subset of rows, as once, few, many or a class of expanded clone.

cdr3_aa: CASSYRGTGGSPLHF; cdr3_nt: TGTGCCAGCAGTTATCGGGGGACAGGAGGTTCACCCCTCCACTTT; v_call: TRBV6-5; d_call: TRBD1; j_call: TRBJ1-6; clone_size: .
cdr3_aa: CASSSGGPYYGYTF; cdr3_nt: TGTGCCAGCAGTTCGGGGGGGCCCTACTATGGCTACACCTTC; v_call: TRBV28; d_call: .; j_call: TRBJ1-2; clone_size: .
cdr3_aa: CASSPTGTGSSYEQYF; cdr3_nt: TGTGCCAGCTCACCTACCGGGACAGGGTCCTCCTACGAGCAGTACTTC; v_call: TRBV18; d_call: TRBD1; j_call: TRBJ2-7; clone_size: .
cdr3_aa: CASTELPGQGLNEQFF; cdr3_nt: TGTGCCAGTACTGAGCTTCCGGGACAGGGGCTAAATGAGCAGTTCTTC; v_call: TRBV19; d_call: TRBD1; j_call: TRBJ2-1; clone_size: .
cdr3_aa: CASRNTGGDGYTF; cdr3_nt: TGTGCCAGCAGAAATACAGGGGGCGATGGCTACACCTTC; v_call: TRBV6-4; d_call: TRBD1; j_call: TRBJ1-2; clone_size: medium-sized
cdr3_aa: CASRNPGTSGTDTQYF; cdr3_nt: TGTGCCAGCAGAAACCCTGGGACTAGCGGGACAGATACGCAGTATTTT; v_call: TRBV27; d_call: TRBD2; j_call: TRBJ2-3; clone_size: once
cdr3_aa: CASSPDAGSSYEQYF; cdr3_nt: TGTGCCAGCAGCCCTGATGCGGGCAGCTCCTACGAGCAGTACTTC; v_call: TRBV27; d_call: .; j_call: TRBJ2-7; clone_size: .
cdr3_aa: CASSITPGVAARETQYF; cdr3_nt: TGTGCCAGTAGTATAACTCCGGGAGTCGCCGCGAGGGAGACCCAGTACTTC; v_call: TRBV19; d_call: .; j_call: TRBJ2-5; clone_size: .
cdr3_aa: CASSLYQRLNNEQFF; cdr3_nt: TGTGCCAGCAGCTTGTACCAGCGGTTAAACAATGAGCAGTTCTTC; v_call: TRBV5-6; d_call: .; j_call: TRBJ2-1; clone_size: .
cdr3_aa: CAWSFRGTGFGEQFF; cdr3_nt: TGTGCCTGGAGTTTCCGTGGGACAGGATTTGGTGAGCAGTTCTTC; v_call: TRBV30; d_call: TRBD1; j_call: TRBJ2-1; clone_size: .
cdr3_aa: CASSLAPSQGAYEQYF; cdr3_nt: TGCGCCAGCAGCTTGGCCCCTTCACAGGGGGCCTACGAGCAGTACTTC; v_call: TRBV5-1; d_call: TRBD1; j_call: TRBJ2-7; clone_size: .
cdr3_aa: CASSRGTASGELFF; cdr3_nt: TGTGCCAGCAGCCGTGGGACAGCGTCCGGGGAGCTGTTTTTT; v_call: TRBV6-5; d_call: TRBD1; j_call: TRBJ2-2; clone_size: few
cdr3_aa: CASSKESGRSDEQYF; cdr3_nt: TGTGCCAGCAGTAAGGAAAGCGGGAGATCGGACGAGCAGTACTTC; v_call: TRBV6-5; d_call: TRBD2; j_call: TRBJ2-7; clone_size: .
cdr3_aa: CASSLSLARPENTEAFF; cdr3_nt: TGTGCCAGCAGTTTATCTTTGGCCAGGCCCGAGAACACTGAAGCTTTCTTT; v_call: TRBV28; d_call: .; j_call: TRBJ1-1; clone_size: .
cdr3_aa: CASSSPQAGIAGELFF; cdr3_nt: TGTGCCAGCAGTTCCCCCCAAGCGGGAATCGCCGGGGAGCTGTTTTTT; v_call: TRBV28; d_call: TRBD2; j_call: TRBJ2-2; clone_size: .